The subject of this entry is one TCR beta chain. Its antigen is as yet unknown. The data stem from a study of memory CD4+ T cells and cytomegalovirus serostatus. The protocol was immunoSEQ multiplex PCR, while the TCRdb copy is restricted to in-frame clones and leaves out a portion. The table has about 40,000 clones, approximately 84% seen once. Germline values: CDR1 MNHNS, CDR2 SASEGT. CDR3 length: 13 amino acids. V was clipped by 10 bases and J by 0 bases, with 13 bases between them. Whole-study findings and limits: About two fifths of the roughly 150 known CMV-associated TCRbeta sequences appeared in CD4+ memory.

The sort gate was single viable CD3+CD4+CD8-CD45RO+ cells for memory CD4+ T cells. The V call is TRBV6-1, the J call TRBJ2-7; the D call may be TRBD1 or TRBD2 (5 bases each). The TCR sequence derives from an adult in good health and CMV-seronegative. Sequencing used memory CD4+ T cells from blood. CDR3 in amino acids: CAIRGRSSYEQYF. As DNA, the CDR3 is TGTGCCATACGGGGCCGAAGCTCCTACGAGCAGTACTTC.